The 7 T cell receptor beta chains presented below share a single source sample, sequenced in a study of shared clonotypes between healthy human individuals. The protocol was immunoSEQ multiplex PCR, while the TCRdb copy is restricted to in-frame clones and leaves out a portion. The sample yields around 1,000,000 clones, 70% to 80% seen once. Sequenced: memory CD4+ T cells from PBMCs. The subset is: CD45RA-negative fraction. These receptors originate from a man between 18 and 35 years old in good health. Some clones in this sample may be carry-over from other donors' samples.

The chain carries TRBV6-4 and TRBJ2-2; TRBD1 matches at 11 bases. The CDR3 covers 15 residues. J lost 4 bases, V lost 6 bases, and 4 bases had no gene match. Germline V gives CDR1 MRHNA, CDR2 SNTAGT. This chain's CDR3 is CASRIGTGGTGELFF. The CDR3 DNA reads as TGTGCCAGCAGGATCGGGACAGGGGGCACCGGGGAGCTGTTTTTT.

V gene TRBV7-9 combines with J gene TRBJ2-2, with TRBD1 as a possible D gene (6 bases). The CDR3 covers 13 residues. From germline, CDR1 is SEHNR and CDR2 FQNEAQ (reference sequence). The V end was cut by 2 bases, the J end by 5 bases, with 6 bases between. The CDR3 sequence is CASSLTGTGELFF. The CDR3 DNA is TGTGCCAGCAGCTTAACAGGGACCGGGGAGCTGTTTTTT.

The rearrangement uses TRBV19 and TRBJ2-7; D is ambiguous. The CDR3 length is 12 residues. Germline CDR1 is LNHDA and CDR2 is SQIVND (reference sequence). Trimming removed 5 bases from V and 6 bases from J, with 11 bases in between. CDR3 protein: CASSPTPGEQYF. The CDR3 DNA follows: TGTGCCAGTAGTCCAACACCGGGCGAGCAGTACTTC.

The DNA of the CDR3 is TGTGCCAGCAGTGAAGTCAGAATACGATTCTCCTACGAGCAGTACTTC. Amino acids: CASSEVRIRFSYEQYF. This chain joins TRBV6-1 and TRBJ2-7; D gene ambiguous. Germline V lookup: CDR1 MNHNS, CDR2 SASEGT. The CDR3 totals 16 residues. Trimming stripped 1 base from V and 0 bases from J, with 13 bases between.

The rearrangement joins TRBV11-2 to TRBJ2-1, with D perhaps TRBD2 (5 bases). This CDR3 has 14 amino acids. The ends were cut back, 5 bases at V and 6 bases at J, with 14 bases in the middle. CDR1 and CDR2 from the germline V gene are SGHAT and FQNNGV. In nucleotides, the CDR3 is TGTGCCAGCAGCCTACTAGTGAGTTCCAATGAGCAGTTCTTC. Its protein is CASSLLVSSNEQFF.

The chain links TRBV29-1 to TRBJ1-5, with TRBD1 identical over 8 bases. The ends lost 6 bases at V and 5 bases at J; junction bases unmatched: 9. The V gene's germline CDR1 is SQVTM and CDR2 ANQGSEA. This CDR3 comprises 14 residues. The CDR3 sequence: CSVTTGTGDQPQHF. CDR3 in DNA: TGCAGCGTAACAACCGGGACAGGAGATCAGCCCCAGCATTTT.

In this sample, this clone turned up once. CDR3 DNA sequence: TGTGCCAGCAGCGCGCGAGAGACCCAGTACTTC. It is translated as CASSARETQYF. This chain links TRBV5-6 with TRBJ2-5; no clear D. Germline-derived CDR1 and CDR2 are SGHDT and YYEEEE. V lost 4 bases to trimming and J lost 4 bases, with 5 bases between them. This CDR3 region has 11 residues.